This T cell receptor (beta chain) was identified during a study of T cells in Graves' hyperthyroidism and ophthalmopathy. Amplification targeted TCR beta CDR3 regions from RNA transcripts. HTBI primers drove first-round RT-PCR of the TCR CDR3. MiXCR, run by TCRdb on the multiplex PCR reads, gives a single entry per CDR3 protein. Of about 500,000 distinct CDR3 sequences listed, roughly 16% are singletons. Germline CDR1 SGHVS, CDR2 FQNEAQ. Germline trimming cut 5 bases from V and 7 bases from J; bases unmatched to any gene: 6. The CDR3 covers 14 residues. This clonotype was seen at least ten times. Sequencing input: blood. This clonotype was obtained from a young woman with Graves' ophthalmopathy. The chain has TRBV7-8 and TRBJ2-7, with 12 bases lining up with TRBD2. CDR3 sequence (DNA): TGTGCCAGCAGCACCCTAGCGGGAGGGACAGAGCAGTACTTC. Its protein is CASSTLAGGTEQYF.